A selection of T cell receptor beta chains follows, all from one sample in a study of T-cell memory formation after mild COVID-19. TCRdb fed the 5' RACE reads into MiXCR, producing one record per CDR3 protein. The sample includes fewer than 650,000 distinct CDR3 sequences, about 22% of them seen just once. The sequenced sample was PBMCs or a T cell subset sorted from them (not recorded which). The receptors come from an adult woman who had mild COVID-19 (a few samples of this study predate the infection). Cell type and time point are not known. CDR3s include the opening cysteine and the closing phenylalanine or tryptophan. D genes are given only for firm matches. Size is omitted from some rows. Given values are once, few, many or a class for expanded clones.

. | few | TRBJ2-1 | TRBV30 | CAWSPWRTHNEQFF | TGTGCCTGGAGCCCGTGGAGAACGCACAATGAGCAGTTCTTC
. | few | TRBJ2-5 | TRBV5-1 | CASSGGYGETQYF | TGCGCCAGCAGCGGCGGGTACGGTGAGACCCAGTACTTC
. | . | TRBJ1-1 | TRBV7-9 | CASSWDAGVGTMNTEAFF | TGTGCCAGCAGCTGGGACGCAGGGGTAGGCACTATGAACACTGAAGCTTTCTTT
. | . | TRBJ1-1 | TRBV7-2 | CASSSPRVRRTEAFF | TGTGCCAGCAGCTCGCCCAGGGTTCGGAGGACTGAAGCTTTCTTT
TRBD1 | few | TRBJ1-2 | TRBV20-1 | CSARPQADRVYGYTF | TGCAGTGCTAGACCTCAAGCGGACAGGGTCTATGGCTACACCTTC
. | few | TRBJ1-2 | TRBV12-3/TRBV12-4 | CASSPCSECGYTF | TGTGCCAGCAGCCCCTGCAGCGAGTGTGGCTACACCTTC
. | many | TRBJ2-7 | TRBV4-3 | CASSRGAGYEQYF | TGCGCCAGCAGCCGGGGGGCGGGCTACGAGCAGTACTTC
. | . | TRBJ1-1 | TRBV7-9 | CASSIASVEAFF | TGTGCCAGCAGCATAGCGTCGGTTGAAGCTTTCTTT
. | few | TRBJ1-1 | TRBV12-3/TRBV12-4 | CASRHQGYTEAFF | TGTGCCAGCAGACATCAGGGCTACACTGAAGCTTTCTTT
. | . | TRBJ2-7 | TRBV20-1 | CSAPDGSYEQYF | TGCAGTGCCCCAGACGGATCCTACGAGCAGTACTTC
. | few | TRBJ1-1 | TRBV7-2 | CASSPETRLVEAFF | TGTGCCAGCAGCCCGGAGACCCGGCTGGTTGAAGCTTTCTTT
TRBD2 | many | TRBJ2-1 | TRBV15 | CATSRERNVAGASNEQFF | TGTGCCACCAGCAGAGAGAGAAATGTAGCGGGAGCCTCGAATGAGCAGTTCTTC
. | . | TRBJ2-7 | TRBV24-1 | CATSDVQREQYF | TGTGCCACCAGTGATGTTCAGAGGGAGCAGTACTTC
. | . | TRBJ1-4 | TRBV29-1 | CSGERDTKLFF | TGCAGCGGAGAGCGGGACACTAAACTGTTTTTT
TRBD1 | . | TRBJ1-2 | TRBV2 | CASGGQGTAGYTF | TGTGCCAGCGGGGGACAGGGAACGGCTGGCTACACCTTC
TRBD2 | . | TRBJ2-1 | TRBV29-1 | CSVELFGGREGGRMNEQFF | TGCAGCGTTGAATTATTCGGGGGACGGGAGGGCGGCCGTATGAATGAGCAGTTCTTC
TRBD1 | . | TRBJ2-1 | TRBV24-1 | CATSGTGFNNEQFF | TGTGCCACCAGTGGGACAGGGTTTAACAATGAGCAGTTCTTC
. | . | TRBJ1-6 | TRBV18 | CASSAQESYSPLHF | TGTGCCAGCTCAGCACAGGAGTCCTATTCACCCCTCCACTTT
TRBD1 | few | TRBJ2-7 | TRBV6-5 | CASTTGDYEQYF | TGTGCCAGCACGACAGGGGACTACGAGCAGTACTTC
. | . | TRBJ1-1 | TRBV12-3/TRBV12-4 | CASSPPEEGVNTEAFF | TGTGCCAGCAGTCCCCCGGAAGAGGGGGTGAACACTGAAGCTTTCTTT
. | many | TRBJ2-1 | TRBV20-1 | CSASSARGHWAKGRQFF | TGCAGTGCTAGTTCCGCACGGGGTCATTGGGCCAAAGGGAGGCAGTTCTTC
. | . | TRBJ2-7 | TRBV20-1 | CSAWDTGEREQYF | TGCAGTGCGTGGGACACGGGGGAACGGGAGCAGTACTTC
. | . | TRBJ2-3 | TRBV24-1 | CATSDRDEPSTDTQYF | TGTGCCACCAGTGACCGGGATGAGCCTAGCACAGATACGCAGTATTTT
TRBD1 | . | TRBJ2-7 | TRBV6-1 | CATTPGTAYEQYF | TGTGCCACGACCCCCGGGACAGCCTACGAGCAGTACTTC
. | . | TRBJ1-4 | TRBV7-2 | CASSPFPSGEKLFF | TGTGCCAGCAGCCCCTTCCCGTCCGGTGAAAAACTGTTTTTT
TRBD1 | few | TRBJ2-3 | TRBV28 | CASRGTGRTDTQYF | TGTGCCAGCAGGGGGACAGGGAGAACAGATACGCAGTATTTT
TRBD1 | few | TRBJ1-5 | TRBV6-1 | CASSALDRGGNQPQHF | TGTGCCAGCAGTGCCCTGGACAGGGGTGGCAATCAGCCCCAGCATTTT
. | . | TRBJ1-1 | TRBV7-2 | CASSFLTAMNTEAFF | TGTGCCAGCAGCTTCCTGACAGCGATGAACACTGAAGCTTTCTTT
. | few | TRBJ2-5 | TRBV12-3/TRBV12-4 | CASSSPVETQYF | TGTGCCAGCAGCTCCCCAGTGGAGACCCAGTACTTC
TRBD1 | few | TRBJ1-2 | TRBV9 | CASSVSTGTYGYTF | TGTGCCAGCAGCGTGTCGACAGGGACATATGGCTACACCTTC
. | . | TRBJ2-7 | TRBV20-1 | CSARGDYEQYF | TGCAGTGCTAGGGGGGACTACGAGCAGTACTTC
. | . | TRBJ1-1 | TRBV7-9 | CASSRSPGHSNTEAFF | TGTGCCAGCAGCCGGTCTCCGGGACACTCGAACACTGAAGCTTTCTTT
. | . | TRBJ2-2 | TRBV12-3/TRBV12-4 | CASSPGQITNTGELFF | TGTGCCAGCAGTCCGGGCCAGATAACGAACACCGGGGAGCTGTTTTTT
. | . | TRBJ1-4 | TRBV21-1 | CASSKIARWGLGLFF | TGTGCCAGCAGCAAAATCGCGCGGTGGGGGCTTGGGCTGTTTTTT
TRBD2 | few | TRBJ2-1 | TRBV20-1 | CSAKVRLAAANEQFF | TGCAGTGCTAAAGTAAGACTAGCGGCTGCCAATGAGCAGTTCTTC
. | . | TRBJ2-7 | TRBV12-3/TRBV12-4 | CASSFSREQYF | TGTGCCAGCAGTTTCTCGCGCGAGCAGTACTTC
TRBD2 | few | TRBJ2-1 | TRBV5-6 | CASTGSGTRVFF | TGTGCCAGCACCGGCTCCGGGACTAGAGTGTTCTTC
TRBD1 | . | TRBJ2-2 | TRBV12-5 | CASGRDRNTGELFF | TGTGCTAGTGGTCGGGACAGAAACACCGGGGAGCTGTTTTTT
. | . | TRBJ2-3 | TRBV7-2 | CASSLPSQTFFTDTQYF | TGTGCCAGCAGCTTACCTTCACAGACCTTTTTCACAGATACGCAGTATTTT
. | few | TRBJ2-2 | TRBV5-1 | CASSSTRRGTGELFF | TGCGCCAGCAGCTCGACTAGACGTGGCACCGGGGAGCTGTTTTTT
. | . | TRBJ2-3 | TRBV9 | CASSVAERHTDTQYF | TGTGCCAGCAGCGTAGCTGAAAGGCACACAGATACGCAGTATTTT
TRBD1 | few | TRBJ2-3 | TRBV24-1 | CATSDSPVPSGPGQVPYTQYF | TGTGCCACCAGTGATTCGCCAGTTCCCTCTGGACCGGGACAGGTCCCTTATACGCAGTATTTT
. | . | TRBJ2-1 | TRBV30 | CAWSPYTLAEQFF | TGTGCCTGGAGTCCCTATACTCTAGCGGAGCAGTTCTTC
. | . | TRBJ2-1 | TRBV10-3 | CAISLDGINEQFF | TGTGCCATCAGCCTAGACGGAATCAATGAGCAGTTCTTC
TRBD1 | . | TRBJ2-2 | TRBV6-2/TRBV6-3 | CASSKPGQSNTGELFF | TGTGCCAGCAGTAAGCCGGGACAGTCGAACACCGGGGAGCTGTTTTTT
. | . | TRBJ2-3 | TRBV4-3 | CASSQDLDIGGDTQYF | TGCGCCAGCAGCCAAGATTTGGACATAGGAGGAGATACGCAGTATTTT
. | . | TRBJ2-3 | TRBV9 | CASSALTTDTQYF | TGTGCCAGCAGCGCGCTGACCACAGATACGCAGTATTTT
. | few | TRBJ2-2 | TRBV3-1 | CASSLGTPRWGNTGELFF | TGTGCCAGCAGCCTAGGAACCCCCAGGTGGGGGAACACCGGGGAGCTGTTTTTT